The 18 T cell receptor beta chains given below trace back to one sample, sequenced in a study of tissue T cells after allogeneic stem cell transplantation. The repertoire was sequenced with immunoSEQ multiplex PCR; TCRdb's copy has only in-frame clones and lacks some. The sample includes 25,000 to 30,000 clones, less than 90% seen only once; the top ten take less than 4.5%. Here the sequenced sample was blood, taken before transplantation. The receptors originated from a woman aged 18-49 years who later had graft-versus-host disease after an allogeneic stem cell transplant.

The rearrangement joins TRBV29-1 to TRBJ2-7; D is possibly TRBD1 (6 bases). The germline V gene has CDR1 SQVTM and CDR2 ANQGSEA. The CDR3 runs 12 residues. V was trimmed by 4 bases and J by 2 bases, leaving 9 bases between them. CDR3 nucleotides: TGCAGCGTTGTATCAGGGGCCTACGAGCAGTACTTC. Amino acids: CSVVSGAYEQYF.

This clone occurred a few times. The gene calls are TRBV7-2 and TRBJ2-7; no reliable D call. The CDR3 has 16 amino acids. The germline V gene has CDR1 SGHTA and CDR2 FQGNSA. Trimming took off 1 base at V and 4 bases at J, with 17 bases between the two ends. CDR3 in DNA: TGTGCCAGCAGCTTAGAGGGCCCCGTCTATCTTTACGAGCAGTACTTC. This translates into CASSLEGPVYLYEQYF.

V usage is TRBV7-9 and J usage is TRBJ2-7, with 9 bases identical to TRBD1. Looked up from germline, CDR1 is SEHNR and CDR2 is FQNEAQ (reference sequence). The CDR3 covers 15 residues. V gave up 5 bases and J gave up 3 bases; unmatched junction bases: 8. The CDR3 protein is CASSGVPGQGYEQYF. CDR3 bases: TGTGCCAGCAGCGGGGTCCCGGGACAGGGCTACGAGCAGTACTTC.

The rearrangement joins TRBV5-4 to TRBJ2-1; D perhaps matches TRBD2 (6 bases). With 2 bases removed from V and 1 base from J, the gap between germline ends came to 10 bases. The CDR3 contains 15 residues. Germline CDR1 SGHNT, CDR2 YYREEE (reference sequence). CDR3 region: CASSFRDWSYNEQFF. The CDR3 nucleotides read TGTGCCAGCAGCTTCCGGGACTGGTCCTACAATGAGCAGTTCTTC.

CDR3 coding DNA: TGTGCCAGCAGTTTGTTCCCTAGGGGACAGGCGACAGAGGACACTGAAGCTTTCTTT. It specifies CASSLFPRGQATEDTEAFF. The chain joins TRBV27 to TRBJ1-1, with TRBD1 identical over 8 bases. The ends lost 3 bases at V and 3 bases at J; junction bases unmatched: 18. The CDR3 has 19 residues. CDR1 MNHEY and CDR2 SMNVEV come from the germline V gene (reference sequence).

The chain has TRBV30 and TRBJ2-1, with 8 bases aligning to TRBD2. The germline V gene encodes CDR1 GTSNPN and CDR2 SVGIG (reference sequence). V gave up 5 bases and J gave up 10 bases; unmatched junction bases: 4. The CDR3 is 11 amino acids. CDR3 sequence (DNA): TGTGCCTGGCGGGAGGGCCGAGAGCAGTTCTTC. Encoded protein: CAWREGREQFF.

This chain connects TRBV29-1 to TRBJ1-2; D is unclear. The CDR3 is 10 residues long. Trimming pared 5 bases from V and 3 bases from J, leaving 4 bases between. Germline CDR1 reads SQVTM; CDR2 reads ANQGSEA. CDR3 sequence reads: CSVMYYGYTF. Written as DNA, the CDR3 is TGCAGCGTTATGTACTATGGCTACACCTTC.

J is TRBJ1-1 and V is TRBV15, with D perhaps matching TRBD1 (5 bases). The V gene lost 4 bases and the J gene lost 1 base, with 13 bases spanning the gap. This CDR3 has 15 residues. Germline lookup yields CDR1 LNHNV and CDR2 YYDKDF (reference sequence). The CDR3 coding sequence is TGTGCCACCAGCAAGACGGGGGGTGGGAACACTGAAGCTTTCTTT. Translated: CATSKTGGGNTEAFF.

The chain links TRBV12-3 or TRBV12-4 to TRBJ1-1; D not resolved. V was cut by 3 bases and J by 6 bases, with 11 bases left in between. This CDR3 spans 13 amino acids. CDR3 region: CASSLMSSAEAFF. The DNA of the CDR3 is TGTGCCAGCAGTTTGATGAGTAGCGCTGAAGCTTTCTTT.

The genes are TRBV2 and TRBJ1-6; the D is unclear. From germline, CDR1 is SNHLY and CDR2 FYNNEI. The CDR3 is 13 residues long. V was shortened by 7 bases and J by 7 bases, with 11 bases between the two germline ends. The CDR3 reads CASIGGENSPLHF. CDR3 in DNA: TGTGCCAGCATCGGCGGTGAAAATTCACCCCTCCACTTT. The whole variable domain, filled in from reference TRBV2 and TRBJ1-6, reads EPEVTQTPSHQVTQMGQEVILRCVPISNHLYFYWYRQILGQKVEFLVSFYNNEISEKSEIFDDQFSVERPDGSNFTLKIRSTKLEDSAMYFCASIGGENSPLHFGNGTRLTVT.

CDR3 in DNA: TGTGCCAGCAGCTCCTCGGGACTTCCCTACGAGCAGTACTTC. This translates into CASSSSGLPYEQYF. The chain links TRBV7-9 to TRBJ2-7; a weak D match, TRBD2 (6 bases). Germline V CDR1 and CDR2: SEHNR, FQNEAQ (reference sequence). V lost 4 bases and J 2 bases, leaving 12 bases between the germline ends. The CDR3 runs to 14 residues.

In DNA form, the CDR3 reads TGTGCCAGCAGTTTATGGGGCAGGGGAACTAGCGGGGAACTCTACGAGCAGTACTTC. Translating it yields CASSLWGRGTSGELYEQYF. The chain employs TRBV28 and TRBJ2-7, with 10 bases fitting TRBD2. CDR1 and CDR2 from the germline V gene are MDHEN and SYDVKM. The CDR3 has 19 residues. The J segment lost 3 bases and the V segment lost 0 bases, leaving 14 bases of the junction unmatched. The full variable domain, completed using reference TRBV28 and TRBJ2-7, is DVKVTQSSRYLVKRTGEKVFLECVQDMDHENMFWYRQDPGLGLRLIYFSYDVKMKEKGDIPEGYSVSREKKERFSLILESASTNQTSMYLCASSLWGRGTSGELYEQYFGPGTRLTVT.

The V gene is TRBV27, the J gene TRBJ2-7, with 12 bases matching TRBD2. CDR3 length: 15 amino acids. CDR1 MNHEY and CDR2 SMNVEV come from the germline V gene (reference sequence). With V trimmed by 10 bases and J by 3 bases, 10 bases remained unmatched. The CDR3 DNA sequence: TGTGCCACCAGACTAGCGGGGGTCTCCGGCTACGAGCAGTACTTC. It codes for CATRLAGVSGYEQYF.

The chain recombines TRBV5-1 with TRBJ2-1; weak D call: TRBD1 (5 bases). Germline V gene sequence: CDR1 SGHRS, CDR2 YFSETQ. V lost 2 bases and J lost 4, with 22 bases in between. This CDR3 has 18 residues. CDR3 sequence reads: CASSFRTMISGSYNEQFF. CDR3 coding DNA: TGCGCCAGCAGCTTTCGGACAATGATCTCGGGTTCATACAATGAGCAGTTCTTC.

The chain carries TRBV11-1 and TRBJ2-1, with TRBD2 matching 15 bases. This CDR3 is built from 15 residues. With V trimmed by 4 bases and J by 8 bases, 3 bases remained unmatched. The V gene's germline CDR1 is SGHAT and CDR2 FQDESV (reference sequence). The CDR3 here is CASSWRTSGRDEQFF. CDR3 in DNA: TGTGCCAGCAGCTGGCGGACTAGCGGGAGGGATGAGCAGTTCTTC.

J is TRBJ2-7 and V is TRBV7-2; 11 bases align to TRBD2. Germline CDR1 and CDR2: SGHTA and FQGNSA. CDR3 length: 15 amino acids. V lost 1 base to trimming and J lost 3 bases; unmatched junction nucleotides: 2. The CDR3 here is CASSLGLAGNYEQYF. The CDR3 nucleotides read TGTGCCAGCAGCTTAGGACTAGCGGGGAACTACGAGCAGTACTTC.

J is TRBJ1-2 and V is TRBV18; D gene uncertain. Trimming removed 3 bases from V and 7 bases from J, with 24 bases in between. Germline V gives CDR1 KGHSH, CDR2 LQKENI. CDR3 length: 17 residues. The CDR3 DNA is TGTGCCAGCTCACCGTGGCGGCAGGAACGTAACATGGGTGGCTACACCTTC. Amino acid sequence: CASSPWRQERNMGGYTF.

This chain uses TRBV2 with TRBJ1-5; TRBD1 aligns across 7 bases. This CDR3 is 15 amino acids long. The junction had 9 bases not matched to a gene; V was cut back by 6 bases and J by 4 bases. The germline CDR1 and CDR2 sequences are SNHLY and FYNNEI. The CDR3 region is CASRDQGVLNQPQHF. CDR3 in DNA: TGTGCCAGCAGGGACCAGGGGGTTCTGAATCAGCCCCAGCATTTT.